This passage covers 13 T cell receptor beta chains from one sample sequenced in a study of Ad26.COV2.S vaccination and SARS-CoV-2 variants. Sequenced by immunoSEQ multiplex PCR; TCRdb stores in-frame clones only, minus some. The repertoire includes more than 120,000 clones, roughly 88% of them detected once, and approximately 5% sits in the top ten. This specimen consisted of peripheral blood, obtained after recovery from COVID-19. All receptors come from a human donor who had recovered from COVID-19.

V gene TRBV6-6 combines with J gene TRBJ2-1; D tentatively reads TRBD1 or TRBD2 (6 bases each). Germline loops: CDR1 MNHNY, CDR2 SVGAGI (reference sequence). CDR3 size: 15 residues. V lost 7 bases and J lost 5, with 18 bases in between. This chain's CDR3 is CASTLRGDSDNEQFF. The CDR3 nucleotides are TGTGCCAGCACCCTGAGGGGGGATAGCGACAATGAGCAGTTCTTC.

This clone has just one count. This sequence joins TRBV6-1 and TRBJ1-1; D gene ambiguous. V lost 2 bases and J 7 bases, leaving 14 bases between the germline ends. The CDR3 spans 14 residues. The germline CDR1 and CDR2 sequences are MNHNS and SASEGT. In nucleotides, the CDR3 is TGTGCCAGCAGTGAACCAACTATCGGGAATGAAGCTTTCTTT. Amino acid sequence: CASSEPTIGNEAFF.

The V gene is TRBV28, the J gene TRBJ2-7, with 9 positions matching TRBD1. The CDR3 contains 15 residues. Trimming cost V 2 bases and J 5 bases; bases outside gene matches: 7. Germline CDR1 and CDR2: MDHEN and SYDVKM. The CDR3 protein is CASSLDGDRVNEQYF. The DNA of the CDR3 is TGTGCCAGCAGTTTAGATGGGGACAGGGTAAACGAGCAGTACTTC.

The J gene is TRBJ2-1, the V gene TRBV2, with D possibly being TRBD1 or TRBD2 (6 bases each). Germline values: CDR1 SNHLY, CDR2 FYNNEI. The germline V and J ends were trimmed by 4 bases and 0 bases, with 13 bases remaining between them. The CDR3 runs 16 residues. In nucleotides, the CDR3 is TGTGCCAGCAGTGGGGGGGCGGGGAGCTCCTACAATGAGCAGTTCTTC. Protein product: CASSGGAGSSYNEQFF.

The chain couples TRBV12-3 or TRBV12-4 to TRBJ1-2; D uncertain. The V end was cut by 8 bases, the J end by 3 bases, with 7 bases between. This CDR3 region has 11 residues. CDR3 loop: CASRLYYGYTF. DNA of the CDR3: TGTGCCAGCCGACTTTACTATGGCTACACCTTC.

The genes are TRBV7-2 and TRBJ2-3; D may match TRBD1 or TRBD2 (5 bases each). Germline V gene lookup returns CDR1 SGHTA and CDR2 FQGNSA. The CDR3 contains 13 residues. V lost 7 bases and J 9 bases, leaving 17 bases between the germline ends. CDR3 sequence: CASNTPGRATQYF. In nucleotides, the CDR3 is TGTGCCAGCAACACCCCGGGACGAGCCACGCAGTATTTT. Using reference TRBV7-2 and TRBJ2-3 for the parts outside the CDR3, the full variable domain is GAGVSQSPSNKVTEKGKDVELRCDPISGHTALYWYRQSLGQGLEFLIYFQGNSAPDKSGLPSDRFSAERTGGSVSTLTIQRTQQEDSAVYLCASNTPGRATQYFGPGTRLTVL.

The J gene is TRBJ1-4, the V gene TRBV4-1; no definite D call. The CDR3 consists of 17 residues. CDR1 is MGHRA and CDR2 is YSYEKL in the germline V gene. Trimming stripped 0 bases from V and 8 bases from J, with 19 bases between. For the CDR3, the DNA is TGCGCCAGCAGCCAAGATGGGATACAGACCTTTATGGAAAAACTGTTTTTT. It encodes CASSQDGIQTFMEKLFF.

This clone was observed a single time. The J gene is TRBJ2-2, the V gene TRBV7-9; D tentatively reads TRBD1 or TRBD2 (5 bases each). Germline CDR1 is SEHNR and CDR2 is FQNEAQ (reference sequence). The CDR3 consists of 12 residues. Trimming cost V 5 bases and J 7 bases, with 8 bases left between them. The CDR3 sequence is CASSGTIGELFF. The CDR3 coding sequence is TGTGCCAGCAGCGGGACGATCGGGGAGCTGTTTTTT.

This clone was observed a single time. The chain is built from TRBV9 and TRBJ2-5, with D possibly being TRBD2 (5 bases). This CDR3 has 14 amino acids. V dropped 0 bases and J dropped 3 bases, with 9 bases sitting between them. CDR1 and CDR2 (germline): SGDLS, YYNGEE. CDR3 residues: CASSVGTYEETQYF. For the CDR3, the DNA is TGTGCCAGCAGCGTAGGGACTTACGAAGAGACCCAGTACTTC.

This chain connects TRBV28 to TRBJ1-4; TRBD1 might be the D (5 bases). The germline V and J ends were trimmed by 3 bases and 3 bases, with 14 bases remaining between them. This CDR3 spans 16 amino acids. The germline gives CDR1 MDHEN, CDR2 SYDVKM. The CDR3 is CASSFGLQGANEKLFF. DNA for the CDR3: TGTGCCAGCAGTTTCGGGCTTCAGGGAGCTAATGAAAAACTGTTTTTT.

J is TRBJ2-5 and V is TRBV6-5; possible D gene TRBD1, 6 bases. In germline, CDR1 is MNHEY, CDR2 SVGAGI. The V gene lost 6 bases and the J gene lost 4 bases, with 18 bases spanning the gap. The CDR3 runs to 15 residues. The CDR3 DNA reads TGTGCCAGCAGAACCGGGACAAGGACGTTAGAGACCCAGTACTTC. Translating gives CASRTGTRTLETQYF.

V is TRBV29-1 and J is TRBJ1-3; D gene unclear. Germline V lookup: CDR1 SQVTM, CDR2 ANQGSEA. CDR3 size: 14 residues. The ends were cut back, 5 bases at V and 0 bases at J, with 11 bases in the middle. DNA of the CDR3: TGCAGCGTTCGCATAACGAACTCTGGAAACACCATATATTTT. Its translation is CSVRITNSGNTIYF.

This sequence joins TRBV15 and TRBJ1-5; no reliable D call. V lost 0 bases, J lost 2 bases, and 11 bases lay in between. In germline, CDR1 is LNHNV, CDR2 YYDKDF (reference sequence). The CDR3 extends over 16 amino acids. CDR3 sequence reads: CATSRDGGKGNQPQHF. CDR3 nucleotides: TGTGCCACCAGCAGAGATGGCGGGAAGGGCAATCAGCCCCAGCATTTT.